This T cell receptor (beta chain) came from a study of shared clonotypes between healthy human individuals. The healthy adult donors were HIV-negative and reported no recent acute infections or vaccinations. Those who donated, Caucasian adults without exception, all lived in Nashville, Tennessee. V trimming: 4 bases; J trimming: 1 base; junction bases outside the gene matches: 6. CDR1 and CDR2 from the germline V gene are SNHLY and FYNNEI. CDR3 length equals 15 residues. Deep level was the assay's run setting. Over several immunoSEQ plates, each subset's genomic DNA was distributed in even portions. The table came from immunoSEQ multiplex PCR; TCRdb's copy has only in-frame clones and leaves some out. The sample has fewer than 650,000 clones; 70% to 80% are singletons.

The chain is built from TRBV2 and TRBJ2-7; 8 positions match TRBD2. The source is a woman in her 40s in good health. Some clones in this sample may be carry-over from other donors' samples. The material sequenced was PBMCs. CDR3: CASSVPLAGSYEQYF. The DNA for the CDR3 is TGTGCCAGCAGTGTTCCCTTAGCGGGGTCCTACGAGCAGTACTTC.